The rows below give T cell receptor beta chains drawn from one sample of a study of T cell repertoires in cytomegalovirus infection. TCRdb independently ran MiXCR on the reads; one entry per CDR3 protein. Of approximately 100,000 distinct CDR3 sequences listed, around 40% are singletons. For these TCRs, the target antigens are not known. The sample in question was CD8+ T cells from cultured PBMCs, obtained from culture after CMV antigen stimulation. Receptor source: a human donor in good health (CMV status not recorded). Some clones in this sample may be carry-over from other donors' samples. CDR3s include the opening cysteine and the closing phenylalanine or tryptophan. D genes are given only for firm matches. Clone size is stated in some rows and not others, as once, few, many or a class when expanded.

j_call v_call clone_size d_call cdr3_aa cdr3_nt
TRBJ2-7 TRBV12-3/TRBV12-4 few - CASSHPLVGAGYEQYF TGTGCCAGCAGTCACCCCCTAGTGGGGGCGGGTTACGAGCAGTACTTC
TRBJ2-7 TRBV12-3/TRBV12-4 few - CASSSPGAPFYEQYF TGTGCCAGCAGTTCCCCAGGGGCCCCCTTCTACGAGCAGTACTTC
TRBJ1-1 TRBV27 - - CASRNNPTALNTEAFF TGTGCCAGCAGGAATAACCCCACAGCGTTGAACACTGAAGCTTTCTTT
TRBJ1-2 TRBV19 - TRBD1 CASSTWGQTNYGYTF TGTGCCAGTAGTACGTGGGGACAGACTAACTATGGCTACACCTTC
TRBJ1-6 TRBV9 - - CASSVGSSYNSPLHF TGTGCCAGCAGCGTAGGCAGCTCCTATAATTCACCCCTCCACTTT
TRBJ1-2 TRBV28 many - CASSDYVGNYGYTF TGTGCCAGCAGTGACTACGTGGGCAACTATGGCTACACCTTC
TRBJ1-2 TRBV4-1 - - CASSQGQGGGYTF TGCGCCAGCAGCCAAGGTCAGGGAGGGGGCTACACCTTC
TRBJ1-2 TRBV4-1 once - CASSQGGPNLYGYTF TGCGCCAGCAGCCAGGGGGGACCGAACCTCTATGGCTACACCTTC
TRBJ2-1 TRBV5-1 many TRBD2 CASYRLAGGSSYNEQFF TGCGCCAGCTACCGGCTGGCGGGGGGGAGCTCCTACAATGAGCAGTTCTTC
TRBJ2-5 TRBV7-1 - TRBD1 CASSPYSGTDGWVQETQYF TGTGCCAGCAGCCCATACTCCGGGACAGACGGGTGGGTCCAAGAGACCCAGTACTTC
TRBJ2-7 TRBV12-3/TRBV12-4 - TRBD1 CASTPYETGDEQYF TGTGCCAGCACCCCCTACGAGACAGGGGACGAGCAGTACTTC
TRBJ2-1 TRBV20-1 - - CSARYHRVDEQFF TGCAGTGCTAGGTACCACAGGGTTGATGAGCAGTTCTTC
TRBJ2-7 TRBV7-2 few - CASSLFADTYEQYF TGTGCCAGCAGCTTATTCGCAGACACCTATGAGCAGTACTTC
TRBJ1-1 TRBV19 many - CASSILGHHLKYTEAFF TGTGCCAGTAGTATTCTCGGACACCACCTAAAGTACACTGAAGCTTTCTTT
TRBJ2-7 TRBV7-2 few TRBD1 CASSMGQGAPYEQYF TGTGCCAGCAGCATGGGACAGGGAGCCCCCTACGAGCAGTACTTC
TRBJ2-1 TRBV29-1 few - CSVEVPSYNEQFF TGCAGCGTTGAAGTCCCCTCCTACAATGAGCAGTTCTTC
TRBJ1-6 TRBV4-1 few TRBD1 CASSRPGTVPSGDNSPLHF TGCGCCAGCAGCCGCCCCGGGACAGTCCCCAGTGGGGATAATTCACCCCTCCACTTT
TRBJ2-3 TRBV11-2 - TRBD2 CASSLLAGGPTDTQYF TGTGCCAGCAGCTTATTAGCGGGGGGGCCGACAGATACGCAGTATTTT
TRBJ2-2 TRBV6-5 few - CASSYSGTGELFF TGTGCCAGCAGTTACTCTGGCACCGGGGAGCTGTTTTTT
TRBJ2-7 TRBV7-9 - TRBD1 CASSPPGTGVHEQYF TGTGCCAGCAGCCCCCCCGGGACAGGGGTCCACGAGCAGTACTTC
TRBJ1-3 TRBV6-6 few - CASSYLAGPGNTIYF TGTGCCAGCAGTTACCTGGCAGGTCCTGGAAACACCATATATTTT
TRBJ1-2 TRBV11-1 many TRBD1 CASSWTGNGYTF TGTGCCAGCAGCTGGACAGGGAATGGCTACACCTTC
TRBJ2-3 TRBV28 - - CASSLARGRSTDTQYF TGTGCCAGCAGTTTAGCTCGCGGCAGGTCCACAGATACGCAGTATTTT
TRBJ2-3 TRBV7-3 few - CASSLGGPGTDTQYF TGTGCCAGCAGCTTAGGCGGGCCGGGGACAGATACGCAGTATTTT
TRBJ1-2 TRBV6-1 - - CASSLGHRDGYTF TGTGCCAGCAGCCTAGGACATCGCGATGGCTACACCTTC
TRBJ1-4 TRBV12-3/TRBV12-4 - TRBD1 CASSTGTGGNEKLFF TGTGCCAGCAGTACCGGGACAGGGGGTAATGAAAAACTGTTTTTT
TRBJ2-1 TRBV5-1 once TRBD2 CASSAGTSIYNEQFF TGCGCCAGCAGCGCCGGGACTAGTATCTATAATGAGCAGTTCTTC
TRBJ2-3 TRBV9 many - CASSEGPEGDTQYF TGTGCCAGCAGCGAAGGACCCGAGGGGGATACGCAGTATTTT
TRBJ2-2 TRBV4-1 - - CASSQDRIGHTGELFF TGCGCCAGCAGCCAAGATCGTATCGGGCACACCGGGGAGCTGTTTTTT
TRBJ2-7 TRBV27 - - CASSQSYRDEQYF TGTGCCAGCAGCCAATCCTACAGGGACGAGCAGTACTTC
TRBJ2-3 TRBV12-3/TRBV12-4 medium-sized - CASSSLGAGTSTDTQYF TGTGCCAGCAGTTCCCTTGGGGCGGGGACTAGCACAGATACGCAGTATTTT